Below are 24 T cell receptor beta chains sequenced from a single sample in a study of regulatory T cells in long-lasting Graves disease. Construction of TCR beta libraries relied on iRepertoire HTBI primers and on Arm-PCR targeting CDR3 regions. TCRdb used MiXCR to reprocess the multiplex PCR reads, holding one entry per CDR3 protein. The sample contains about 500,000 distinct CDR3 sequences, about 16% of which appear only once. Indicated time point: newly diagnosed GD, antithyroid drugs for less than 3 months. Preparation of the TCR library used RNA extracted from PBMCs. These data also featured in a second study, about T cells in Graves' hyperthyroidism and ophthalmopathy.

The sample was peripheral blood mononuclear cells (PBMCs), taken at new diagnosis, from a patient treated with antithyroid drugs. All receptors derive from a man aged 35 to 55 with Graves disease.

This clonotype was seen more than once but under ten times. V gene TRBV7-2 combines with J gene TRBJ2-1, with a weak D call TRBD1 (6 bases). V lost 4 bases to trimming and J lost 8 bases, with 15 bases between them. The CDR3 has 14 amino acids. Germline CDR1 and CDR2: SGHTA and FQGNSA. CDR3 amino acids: CASSSPHRAYEQFF. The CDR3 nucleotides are TGTGCCAGCAGCTCTCCCCACAGGGCCTATGAGCAGTTCTTC. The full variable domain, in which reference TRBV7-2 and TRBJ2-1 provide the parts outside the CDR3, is GAGVSQSPSNKVTEKGKDVELRCDPISGHTALYWYRQSLGQGLEFLIYFQGNSAPDKSGLPSDRFSAERTGGSVSTLTIQRTQQEDSAVYLCASSSPHRAYEQFFGPGTRLTVL.

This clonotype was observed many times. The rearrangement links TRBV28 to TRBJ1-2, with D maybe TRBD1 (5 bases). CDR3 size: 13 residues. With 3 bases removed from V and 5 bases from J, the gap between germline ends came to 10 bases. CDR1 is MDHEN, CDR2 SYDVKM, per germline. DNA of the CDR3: TGTGCCAGCAGTTTGCGGGGGACTTATGGCTACACCTTC. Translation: CASSLRGTYGYTF.

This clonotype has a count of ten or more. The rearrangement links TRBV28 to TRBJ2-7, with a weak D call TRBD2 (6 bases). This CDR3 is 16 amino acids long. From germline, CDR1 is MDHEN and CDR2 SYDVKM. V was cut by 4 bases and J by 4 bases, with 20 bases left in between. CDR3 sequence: CASSSRLGDLGYEQYF. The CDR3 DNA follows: TGTGCCAGCAGTTCTCGTTTGGGGGACTTGGGGTACGAGCAGTACTTC.

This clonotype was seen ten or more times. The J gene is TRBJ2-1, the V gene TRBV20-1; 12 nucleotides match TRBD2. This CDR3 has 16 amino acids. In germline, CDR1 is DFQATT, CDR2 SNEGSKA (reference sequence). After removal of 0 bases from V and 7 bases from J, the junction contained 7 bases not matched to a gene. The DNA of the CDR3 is TGCAGTGCTAGAGACCAGACTAGCGGGAGTTGGAATGAGCAGTTCTTC. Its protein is CSARDQTSGSWNEQFF.

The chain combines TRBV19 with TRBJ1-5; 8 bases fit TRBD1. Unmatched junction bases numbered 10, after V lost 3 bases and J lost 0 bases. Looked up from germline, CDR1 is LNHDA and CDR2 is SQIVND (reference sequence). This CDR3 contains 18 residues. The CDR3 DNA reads TGTGCCAGTAGTATCTCGACAGGGGCGCGTCATAGCAATCAGCCCCAGCATTTT. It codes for CASSISTGARHSNQPQHF.

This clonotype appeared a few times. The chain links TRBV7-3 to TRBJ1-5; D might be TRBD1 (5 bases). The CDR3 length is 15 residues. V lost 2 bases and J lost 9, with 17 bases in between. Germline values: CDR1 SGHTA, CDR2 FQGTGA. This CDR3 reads CASSLWWGVGRPQHF. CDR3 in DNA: TGTGCCAGCAGCTTATGGTGGGGCGTAGGTCGGCCCCAGCATTTT.

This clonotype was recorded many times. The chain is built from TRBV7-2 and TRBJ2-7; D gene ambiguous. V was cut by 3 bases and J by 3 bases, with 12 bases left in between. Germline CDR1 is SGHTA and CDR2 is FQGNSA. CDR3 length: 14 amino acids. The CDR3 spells CASSFPDPGYEQYF. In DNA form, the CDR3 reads TGTGCCAGCAGCTTCCCGGACCCGGGCTACGAGCAGTACTTC. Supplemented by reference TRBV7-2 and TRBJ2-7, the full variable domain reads GAGVSQSPSNKVTEKGKDVELRCDPISGHTALYWYRQSLGQGLEFLIYFQGNSAPDKSGLPSDRFSAERTGGSVSTLTIQRTQQEDSAVYLCASSFPDPGYEQYFGPGTRLTVT.

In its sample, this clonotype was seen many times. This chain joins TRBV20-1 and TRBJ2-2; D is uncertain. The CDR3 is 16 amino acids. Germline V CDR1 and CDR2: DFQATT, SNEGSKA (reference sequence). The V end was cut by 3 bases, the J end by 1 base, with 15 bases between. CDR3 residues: CSASPTQNLNTGELFF. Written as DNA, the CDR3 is TGCAGTGCTAGCCCGACTCAGAACCTGAACACCGGGGAGCTGTTTTTT.

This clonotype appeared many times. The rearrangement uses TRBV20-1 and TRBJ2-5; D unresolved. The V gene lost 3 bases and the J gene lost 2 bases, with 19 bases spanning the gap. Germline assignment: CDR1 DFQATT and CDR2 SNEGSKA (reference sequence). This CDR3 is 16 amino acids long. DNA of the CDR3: TGCAGTGCTAGTAGACCTAGACCCGTCCAACAAGAGACCCAGTACTTC. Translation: CSASRPRPVQQETQYF.

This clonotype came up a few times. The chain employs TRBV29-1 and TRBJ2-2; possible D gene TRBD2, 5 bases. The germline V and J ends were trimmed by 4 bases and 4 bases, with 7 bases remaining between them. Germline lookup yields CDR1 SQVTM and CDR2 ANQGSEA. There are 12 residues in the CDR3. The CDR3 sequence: CSVGRGTGELFF. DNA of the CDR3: TGCAGCGTTGGCCGGGGCACCGGGGAGCTGTTTTTT.

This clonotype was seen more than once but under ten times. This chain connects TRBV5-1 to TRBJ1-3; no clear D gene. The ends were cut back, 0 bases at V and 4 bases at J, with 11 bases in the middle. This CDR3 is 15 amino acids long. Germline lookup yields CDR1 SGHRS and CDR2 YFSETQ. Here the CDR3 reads CASSLGRSDGNTIYF. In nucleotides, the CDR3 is TGCGCCAGCAGCTTGGGAAGAAGTGACGGAAACACCATATATTTT.

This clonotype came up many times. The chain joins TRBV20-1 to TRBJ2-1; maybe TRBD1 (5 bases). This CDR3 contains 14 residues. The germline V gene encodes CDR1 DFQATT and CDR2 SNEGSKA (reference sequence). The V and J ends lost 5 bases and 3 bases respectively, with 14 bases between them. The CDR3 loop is CSASWGRLYNEQFF. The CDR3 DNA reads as TGCAGTGCTTCGTGGGGCAGGCTCTACAATGAGCAGTTCTTC.

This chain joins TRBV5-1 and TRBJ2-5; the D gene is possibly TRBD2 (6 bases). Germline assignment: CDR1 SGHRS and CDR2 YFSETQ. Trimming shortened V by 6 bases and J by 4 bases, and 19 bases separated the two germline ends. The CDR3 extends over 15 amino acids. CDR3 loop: CASTPSVGIGETQYF. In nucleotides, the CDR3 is TGCGCCAGCACCCCTAGCGTCGGGATCGGAGAGACCCAGTACTTC.

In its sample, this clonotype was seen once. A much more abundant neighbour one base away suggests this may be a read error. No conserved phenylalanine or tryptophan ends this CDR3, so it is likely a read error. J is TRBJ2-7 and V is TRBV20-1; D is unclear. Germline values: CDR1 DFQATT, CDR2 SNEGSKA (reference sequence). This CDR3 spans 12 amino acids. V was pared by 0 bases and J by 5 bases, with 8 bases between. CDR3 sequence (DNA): TGCAGTGCTAGAGATTTGGCCCACGAGCAGTACTCC. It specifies CSARDLAHEQYS.

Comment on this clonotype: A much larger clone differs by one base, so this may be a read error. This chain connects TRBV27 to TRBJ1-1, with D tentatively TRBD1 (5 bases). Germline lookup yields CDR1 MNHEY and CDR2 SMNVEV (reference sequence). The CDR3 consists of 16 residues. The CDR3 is CASSLALRGVDTKAFF. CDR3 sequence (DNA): TGTGCCAGCAGTCTCGCCCTCCGGGGGGTCGACACTAAAGCTTTCTTT.

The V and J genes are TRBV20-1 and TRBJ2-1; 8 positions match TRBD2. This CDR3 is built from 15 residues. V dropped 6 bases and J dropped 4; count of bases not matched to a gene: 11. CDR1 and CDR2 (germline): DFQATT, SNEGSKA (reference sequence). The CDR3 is CSADVRREVYNEQFF. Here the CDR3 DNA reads TGCAGTGCCGACGTCCGGCGGGAGGTATACAATGAGCAGTTCTTC.

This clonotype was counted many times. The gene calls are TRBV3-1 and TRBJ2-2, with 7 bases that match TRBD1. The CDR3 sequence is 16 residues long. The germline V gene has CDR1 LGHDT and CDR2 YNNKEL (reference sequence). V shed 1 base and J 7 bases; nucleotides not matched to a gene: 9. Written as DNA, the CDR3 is TGTGCCAGCAGCCAAGTACAGGGGTATTTAGGCGGGGAGCTGTTTTTT. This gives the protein CASSQVQGYLGGELFF.

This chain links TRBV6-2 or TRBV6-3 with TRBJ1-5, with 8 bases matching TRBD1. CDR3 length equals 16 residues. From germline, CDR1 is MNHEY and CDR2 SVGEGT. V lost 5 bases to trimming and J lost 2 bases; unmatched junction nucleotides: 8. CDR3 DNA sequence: TGTGCCAGCAGTGACGGGACAGGAATCGGCAATCAGCCCCAGCATTTT. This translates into CASSDGTGIGNQPQHF.

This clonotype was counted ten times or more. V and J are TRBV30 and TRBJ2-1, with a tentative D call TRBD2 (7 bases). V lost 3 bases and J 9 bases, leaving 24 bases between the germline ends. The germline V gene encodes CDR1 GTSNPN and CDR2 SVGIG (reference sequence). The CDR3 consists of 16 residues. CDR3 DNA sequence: TGTGCCTGGAGGGGGGGGCCGGGACTATCCGTCGCTGAGCAGTTCTTC. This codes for CAWRGGPGLSVAEQFF.

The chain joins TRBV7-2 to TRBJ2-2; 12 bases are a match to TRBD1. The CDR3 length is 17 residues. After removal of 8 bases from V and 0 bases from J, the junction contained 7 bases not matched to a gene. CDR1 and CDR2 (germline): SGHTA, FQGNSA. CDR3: CASSPGQGASNTGELFF. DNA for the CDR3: TGTGCCAGCTCCCCGGGACAGGGGGCGTCGAACACCGGGGAGCTGTTTTTT.

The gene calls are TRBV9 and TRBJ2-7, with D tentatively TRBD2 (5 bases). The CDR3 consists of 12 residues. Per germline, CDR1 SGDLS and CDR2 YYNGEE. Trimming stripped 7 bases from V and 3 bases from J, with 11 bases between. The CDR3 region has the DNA TGTGCCAGCTCTATGGGGAGCTACGAGCAGTACTTC. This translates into CASSMGSYEQYF.

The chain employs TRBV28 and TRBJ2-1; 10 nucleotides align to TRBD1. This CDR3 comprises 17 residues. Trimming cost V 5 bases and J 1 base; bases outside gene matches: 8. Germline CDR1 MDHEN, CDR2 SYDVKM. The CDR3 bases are TGTGCCAGCAGTCCCATCTCGGGACAGGGGTCCTACAATGAGCAGTTCTTC. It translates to CASSPISGQGSYNEQFF.

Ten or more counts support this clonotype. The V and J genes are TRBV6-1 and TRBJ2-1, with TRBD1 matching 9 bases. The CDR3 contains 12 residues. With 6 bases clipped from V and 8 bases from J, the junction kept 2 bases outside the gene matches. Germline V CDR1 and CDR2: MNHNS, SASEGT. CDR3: CASRTGGDEQFF. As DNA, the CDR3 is TGTGCCAGCAGGACAGGGGGAGATGAGCAGTTCTTC.

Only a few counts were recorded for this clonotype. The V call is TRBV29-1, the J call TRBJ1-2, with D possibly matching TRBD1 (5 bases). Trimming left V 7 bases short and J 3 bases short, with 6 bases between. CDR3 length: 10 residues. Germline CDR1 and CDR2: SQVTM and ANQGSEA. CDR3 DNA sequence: TGCAGCGGGGGGGACTATGGCTACACCTTC. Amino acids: CSGGDYGYTF. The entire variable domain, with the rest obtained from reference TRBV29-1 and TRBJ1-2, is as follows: SAVISQKPSRDICQRGTSLTIQCQVDSQVTMMFWYRQQPGQSLTLIATANQGSEATYESGFVIDKFPISRPNLTFSTLTVSNMSPEDSSIYLCSGGDYGYTFGSGTRLTVV.